This T cell receptor beta chain was identified in a study of blood T cell repertoires in COVID-19. One Seattle source followed patients from active infection through their disease course. Measured with immunoSEQ multiplex PCR; TCRdb has only the in-frame clones, and not every one. In the table there are 200,000 to 250,000 clones, roughly 81% of which are singletons. Between the trimmed V and J ends, which lost 3 bases and 1 base, there was a span of 12 bases. The CDR3 sequence is 14 residues long. Germline CDR1 is GTSNPN and CDR2 is SVGIG (reference sequence). The clonotype was recovered from a woman over 75 with COVID-19, enrolled during active disease. The sequenced material came from peripheral blood. The genes are TRBV30 and TRBJ1-2; D perhaps matches TRBD1 (6 bases). For the CDR3, the DNA is TGTGCCTGGAGACAGGGACTACTTAACTATGGCTACACCTTC. It specifies CAWRQGLLNYGYTF.